The T cell receptor (beta chain) described here comes from a study of T-cell memory formation after mild COVID-19. As for the study in general: Clustering of TCRs was largely donor specific. Whole-study results and caveats: The appearance of some responding clones in pre-infection memory suggested that cross-reactive memory joined. Proof of SARS-CoV-2 specificity was absent for the second-wave clones that crested on day 37.

TCRdb re-called the 5' RACE reads with MiXCR, one entry per CDR3 protein. This table holds fewer than 150,000 distinct CDR3 sequences, around a fifth found once. There are 16 residues in the CDR3. Trimming cost V 5 bases and J 1 base, with 14 bases left between them. CDR1 and CDR2 from the germline V gene are SEHNR and FQNEAQ (reference sequence). This clonotype appeared many times. Its target is not known. The genes are TRBV7-9 and TRBJ2-2; D uncertain. The sequence came from a man younger than 30 who had mild COVID-19 (a few samples of this study predate the infection). Cell type and time point are not known. The sequencing input was PBMCs or a T cell subset sorted from them (not recorded which). The CDR3 loop reads CASSLPPRRNTGELFF. The CDR3 nucleotides are TGTGCCAGCAGCCTCCCCCCGCGTAGGAACACCGGGGAGCTGTTTTTT. Variable domain in full (rest from reference TRBV7-9 and TRBJ2-2): DTGVSQNPRHKITKRGQNVTFRCDPISEHNRLYWYRQTLGQGPEFLTYFQNEAQLEKSRLLSDRFSAERPKGSFSTLEIQRTEQGDSAMYLCASSLPPRRNTGELFFGEGSRLTVL.